Presented here are 30 T cell receptor beta chains from one specimen sequenced in a study of T cell repertoires in cytomegalovirus infection. TCRdb reprocessed the reads via MiXCR and lists one record per CDR3 protein. This table holds 200,000 to 300,000 distinct CDR3 sequences, around 6.6% found once. Source material: PBMCs. The receptors shown here come from a human donor in good health (CMV status not recorded). Some clones in this sample may be carry-over from other donors' samples.

This clonotype came up a few times. This chain links TRBV12-3 or TRBV12-4 with TRBJ1-3, with D uncertain. There are 15 residues in the CDR3. V dropped 2 bases and J dropped 0 bases, with 8 bases sitting between them. CDR3 residues: CASSLWAGSGNTIYF. DNA for the CDR3: TGTGCCAGCAGTTTATGGGCAGGCTCTGGAAACACCATATATTTT.

Many counts were recorded for this clonotype. The chain employs TRBV7-2 and TRBJ1-2, with D hard to call. In germline, CDR1 is SGHTA, CDR2 FQGNSA. This CDR3 spans 12 amino acids. With 6 bases removed from V and 7 bases from J, the gap between germline ends came to 12 bases. CDR3 amino acids: CASRESLRGYTF. CDR3 bases: TGTGCCAGCAGGGAGTCTTTACGTGGCTACACCTTC.

This clonotype was found many times. The V gene is TRBV29-1, the J gene TRBJ1-2, with a weak D call TRBD1 (5 bases). This CDR3 is 14 amino acids long. Deletions cut 0 bases from V and 5 bases from J, with 13 bases between. CDR1 is SQVTM and CDR2 is ANQGSEA in the germline V gene. The CDR3 bases are TGCAGCGTTGAAGAGGACGAGGGGATATATGGCTACACCTTC. It translates to CSVEEDEGIYGYTF.

At least ten counts were recorded for this clonotype. The rearrangement joins TRBV7-2 to TRBJ1-1; TRBD1 might be the D (5 bases). With 1 base removed from V and 1 base from J, the gap between germline ends came to 10 bases. The CDR3 covers 15 residues. CDR1 is SGHTA, CDR2 FQGNSA, per germline. The CDR3 sequence is CASSLVPQGNTEAFF. CDR3 coding DNA: TGTGCCAGCAGCTTAGTACCTCAGGGGAACACTGAAGCTTTCTTT.

The chain employs TRBV20-1 and TRBJ2-2; D possibly uses TRBD1 or TRBD2 (5 bases each). Trimming took 0 bases from V and 5 from J, leaving 7 bases between them. This CDR3 comprises 13 residues. Germline values: CDR1 DFQATT, CDR2 SNEGSKA (reference sequence). The CDR3 DNA follows: TGCAGTGCTAGAGAAGAGGGGACCGGGGAGCTGTTTTTT. It yields the protein CSAREEGTGELFF.

Worth noting for this clonotype: The CDR3 does not end in the conserved phenylalanine or tryptophan, so this is likely a read error. V is TRBV7-2 and J is TRBJ1-5; D gene uncertain. The CDR3 is 13 amino acids. Germline V CDR1 and CDR2: SGHTA, FQGNSA. CDR3 sequence reads: CASSLTNDQSQHL. The CDR3 nucleotides read TGTGCCAGCAGTTTGACGAACGATCAGTCCCAGCATCTT.

This clonotype was picked up many times. The rearrangement joins TRBV7-2 to TRBJ1-1; D unclear. CDR3 length: 13 amino acids. CDR1 and CDR2 (germline): SGHTA, FQGNSA. With 2 bases removed from V and 5 bases from J, the gap between germline ends came to 9 bases. The CDR3 is CASSLQGLTEAFF. Written as DNA, the CDR3 is TGTGCCAGCAGCTTACAAGGACTTACTGAAGCTTTCTTT. Combining the CDR3 with reference TRBV7-2 and TRBJ1-1 gives the whole variable domain GAGVSQSPSNKVTEKGKDVELRCDPISGHTALYWYRQSLGQGLEFLIYFQGNSAPDKSGLPSDRFSAERTGGSVSTLTIQRTQQEDSAVYLCASSLQGLTEAFFGQGTRLTVV.

At least ten counts were recorded for this clonotype. The chain couples TRBV7-2 to TRBJ1-5; D unclear. Deletions cut 3 bases from V and 0 bases from J, with 6 bases between. CDR3 length: 14 residues. CDR1 is SGHTA and CDR2 is FQGNSA in the germline V gene. The CDR3 protein is CASSFTDSNQPQHF. The CDR3, as DNA: TGTGCCAGCAGCTTCACGGATAGCAATCAGCCCCAGCATTTT.

With regard to this clonotype: A single base separates this from a much larger clone, so it may be a read error. The gene calls are TRBV7-4 and TRBJ2-7; 11 positions match TRBD1. The CDR3 is 15 amino acids. Germline V CDR1 and CDR2: SGHVT, SQSDAQ. In DNA form, the CDR3 reads TGTGCCAGCAACTTAAGTGGACAGGGGGCTTACGAGCAGTACTTC. It specifies CASNLSGQGAYEQYF. Variable domain in full (rest from reference TRBV7-4 and TRBJ2-7): GAGVSQSPRYKVAKRGRDVALRCDSISGHVTLYWYRQTLGQGSEVLTYSQSDAQRDKSGRPSGRFSAERPERSVSTLKIQRTEQGDSAVYLCASNLSGQGAYEQYFGPGTRLTVT.

To note about this clonotype: A much larger clone lies one base from this, so it may be a read error. The chain couples TRBV9 to TRBJ1-3, with D unclear. Germline V gene sequence: CDR1 SGDLS, CDR2 YYNGEE. V gave up 4 bases and J gave up 3 bases, with 17 bases separating them. The CDR3 consists of 16 residues. Written as DNA, the CDR3 is TGTGCCAGCAGCCCGCGTATGGCGCTCTTTGGAAACACCATATATTTT. Translating it yields CASSPRMALFGNTIYF.

This clonotype was observed a few times. The chain employs TRBV12-5 and TRBJ2-7; 10 bases fit TRBD1. Trimming removed 1 base from V and 5 bases from J; junction bases left unmatched: 8. This CDR3 is built from 16 residues. CDR1 LGHNT and CDR2 FRNRAP come from the germline V gene. CDR3: CASGLATGTGAHEQYF. CDR3 nucleotides: TGTGCTAGTGGTTTGGCCACCGGGACAGGGGCGCACGAGCAGTACTTC.

This clonotype was detected many times. The chain carries TRBV29-1 and TRBJ2-2; 14 nucleotides align to TRBD2. The CDR3 is 14 residues long. V shed 6 bases and J 6 bases; nucleotides not matched to a gene: 3. Per the germline V gene, CDR1 is SQVTM and CDR2 is ANQGSEA. The DNA for the CDR3 is TGCAGCGTGGGGACTAGCGGGGGCTCCGGGGAGCTGTTTTTT. This gives the protein CSVGTSGGSGELFF.

The CDR3 nucleotides read TGCAGTGCTCCCCCAAGGGGGCTAACAGATACGCAGTATTTT. Protein: CSAPPRGLTDTQYF. This chain joins TRBV20-1 and TRBJ2-3, with TRBD1 matching over 7 bases. Germline CDR1 and CDR2: DFQATT and SNEGSKA (reference sequence). CDR3 length equals 14 residues. After removal of 5 bases from V and 3 bases from J, the junction contained 8 bases not matched to a gene.

V usage is TRBV10-3 and J usage is TRBJ1-2, with TRBD1 as a possible D gene (6 bases). Deletions cut 1 base from V and 2 bases from J, with 8 bases between. This CDR3 contains 14 residues. Germline CDR1 reads ENHRY; CDR2 reads SYGVKD. The CDR3 DNA reads as TGTGCCATCAGTGAGTTGGGGGCGAACTATGGCTACACCTTC. This codes for CAISELGANYGYTF.

This clonotype was seen ten or more times. This chain joins TRBV29-1 and TRBJ2-7; maybe TRBD2 (6 bases). CDR1 is SQVTM, CDR2 ANQGSEA, per germline. The V gene lost 0 bases and the J gene lost 0 bases, with 21 bases spanning the gap. The CDR3 sequence is 18 residues long. In nucleotides, the CDR3 is TGCAGCGTTGAAGATCAGGTCAGGGCAACCGGGAGCTCCTACGAGCAGTACTTC. This codes for CSVEDQVRATGSSYEQYF.

This clonotype was seen ten or more times. The V gene is TRBV2, the J gene TRBJ2-2; D call uncertain. The CDR3 has 11 amino acids. The germline V and J ends were trimmed by 3 bases and 6 bases, with 2 bases remaining between them. The germline gives CDR1 SNHLY, CDR2 FYNNEI. The CDR3 is CASSEAGELFF. The CDR3 DNA is TGTGCCAGCAGTGAGGCCGGGGAGCTGTTTTTT.

This clonotype was seen repeatedly, ten times or more. The chain has TRBV7-6 and TRBJ2-7, with D perhaps assigned TRBD1 or TRBD2 (6 bases each). CDR3 length equals 16 residues. Trimming left V 5 bases short and J 3 bases short, with 20 bases between. CDR1 SGHVS and CDR2 FNYEAQ come from the germline V gene. The CDR3 reads CASSNTTWRGYYEQYF. The DNA of the CDR3 is TGTGCCAGCAGCAATACGACATGGAGGGGGTACTACGAGCAGTACTTC.

This clonotype was detected ten times or more. V is TRBV7-2 and J is TRBJ2-5; D unresolved. The V gene lost 1 base and the J gene lost 4 bases, with 16 bases spanning the gap. Germline lookup yields CDR1 SGHTA and CDR2 FQGNSA. The length of the CDR3 is 16 residues. CDR3 coding DNA: TGTGCCAGCAGCTTAGATTTTGGGGTGTCGGGAGAGACCCAGTACTTC. Translation gives CASSLDFGVSGETQYF. The whole variable domain, filled in from reference TRBV7-2 and TRBJ2-5, reads GAGVSQSPSNKVTEKGKDVELRCDPISGHTALYWYRQSLGQGLEFLIYFQGNSAPDKSGLPSDRFSAERTGGSVSTLTIQRTQQEDSAVYLCASSLDFGVSGETQYFGPGTRLLVL.

This clonotype was counted many times. This chain connects TRBV20-1 to TRBJ1-1, with a weak D call TRBD1 (6 bases). Trimming cost V 4 bases and J 7 bases, with 22 bases left between them. This CDR3 is built from 15 residues. Germline V gives CDR1 DFQATT, CDR2 SNEGSKA (reference sequence). The CDR3 loop is CSATSRDTFEDEAFF. CDR3 sequence (DNA): TGCAGTGCTACGAGCCGGGACACCTTTGAGGATGAAGCTTTCTTT.

This clonotype occurred many times. This chain connects TRBV7-3 to TRBJ2-2; weak D call: TRBD1 (6 bases). Germline CDR1 SGHTA, CDR2 FQGTGA. Trimming cost V 5 bases and J 5 bases, with 15 bases left between them. There are 15 residues in the CDR3. This CDR3 reads CASSPSAGVTGELFF. CDR3 coding DNA: TGTGCCAGCAGCCCGAGTGCAGGGGTGACCGGGGAGCTGTTTTTT.

This clonotype has ten or more counts. The chain employs TRBV11-2 and TRBJ2-5; TRBD2 agrees at 7 bases. The CDR3 extends over 18 amino acids. With 5 bases clipped from V and 0 bases from J, the junction kept 15 bases outside the gene matches. The germline gives CDR1 SGHAT, CDR2 FQNNGV. The CDR3 sequence is CASSPRGHRGEYQETQYF. The CDR3 bases are TGTGCCAGCAGCCCTAGGGGTCATCGGGGGGAGTACCAAGAGACCCAGTACTTC. Looking up the rest from reference TRBV11-2 and TRBJ2-5 gives the full variable domain: EAGVAQSPRYKIIEKRQSVAFWCNPISGHATLYWYQQILGQGPKLLIQFQNNGVVDDSQLPKDRFSAERLKGVDSTLKIQPAKLEDSAVYLCASSPRGHRGEYQETQYFGPGTRLLVL.

In this sample, this clonotype turned up many times. The chain carries TRBV4-3 and TRBJ2-5; unclear D gene. The CDR3 length is 15 residues. The germline V gene encodes CDR1 LGHNA and CDR2 YSLEER. V was clipped by 1 base and J by 0 bases, with 9 bases between them. This CDR3 is CASSQVDQYQETQYF. In DNA form, the CDR3 reads TGCGCCAGCAGCCAAGTAGACCAGTACCAAGAGACCCAGTACTTC.

This clonotype showed up just a few times. The chain carries TRBV5-1 and TRBJ2-1, with 12 bases matching TRBD2. Trimming cost V 4 bases and J 5 bases; bases outside gene matches: 7. The germline gives CDR1 SGHRS, CDR2 YFSETQ. This CDR3 contains 16 residues. The CDR3 sequence is CASSKGLAGIHNEQFF. CDR3 coding DNA: TGCGCCAGCAGCAAGGGACTAGCGGGTATCCACAATGAGCAGTTCTTC. The complete variable domain, with remaining parts taken from reference TRBV5-1 and TRBJ2-1, reads KAGVTQTPRYLIKTRGQQVTLSCSPISGHRSVSWYQQTPGQGLQFLFEYFSETQRNKGNFPGRFSGRQFSNSRSEMNVSTLELGDSALYLCASSKGLAGIHNEQFFGPGTRLTVL.

At least ten counts were recorded for this clonotype. The DNA for the CDR3 is TGTGCCAGCAGCTTATTTCAGGTAACCATGAACACTGAAGCTTTCTTT. It translates to CASSLFQVTMNTEAFF. The chain is built from TRBV7-2 and TRBJ1-1; D unclear. Looked up from germline, CDR1 is SGHTA and CDR2 is FQGNSA. The CDR3 runs to 16 residues. V lost 2 bases and J 0 bases, leaving 13 bases between the germline ends.

This clonotype appeared many times. The chain uses TRBV20-1 and TRBJ2-3; 11 bases agree with TRBD2. Germline CDR1 and CDR2: DFQATT and SNEGSKA (reference sequence). The CDR3 extends over 15 amino acids. Trimming cost V 3 bases and J 7 bases; bases outside gene matches: 9. The CDR3 is CSASYSGGALNTQYF. For the CDR3, the DNA is TGCAGTGCTAGTTATAGCGGGGGGGCCTTGAATACGCAGTATTTT.

This clonotype was seen ten or more times. The chain recombines TRBV5-1 with TRBJ1-1, with TRBD1 as a possible D gene (6 bases). The CDR3 contains 15 residues. From germline, CDR1 is SGHRS and CDR2 YFSETQ. V was pared by 3 bases and J by 4 bases, with 16 bases between. The CDR3 bases are TGCGCCAGCAGCTGGGGGACATGGGGGTCCACTGAAGCTTTCTTT. Amino acids: CASSWGTWGSTEAFF.

The sample holds many counts of this clonotype. The V and J genes are TRBV6-1 and TRBJ1-1; 8 bases fit TRBD1. Germline CDR1 reads MNHNS; CDR2 reads SASEGT. V lost 6 bases and J lost 1; bases outside the gene matches: 4. The CDR3 consists of 14 residues. This CDR3 reads CASSYRGSNTEAFF. The CDR3 DNA reads as TGTGCCAGCAGCTACAGGGGGTCGAACACTGAAGCTTTCTTT.

This clonotype appeared many times. The genes are TRBV20-1 and TRBJ2-1; D might be TRBD2 (5 bases). There are 12 residues in the CDR3. V was clipped by 6 bases and J by 8 bases, with 14 bases between them. Germline assignment: CDR1 DFQATT and CDR2 SNEGSKA (reference sequence). The CDR3 protein is CSAKEGEDEQFF. The CDR3 DNA sequence: TGCAGTGCCAAAGAGGGTGAGGATGAGCAGTTCTTC.

This chain uses TRBV5-1 with TRBJ2-3; no reliable D call. V shed 3 bases and J shed 0 bases, with 8 bases lying between them. Germline values: CDR1 SGHRS, CDR2 YFSETQ. This CDR3 contains 14 residues. CDR3 protein: CASSSRDSTDTQYF. The CDR3 DNA sequence: TGCGCCAGCAGCTCCAGAGATAGCACAGATACGCAGTATTTT. The whole variable domain, remainder taken from reference TRBV5-1 and TRBJ2-3, is KAGVTQTPRYLIKTRGQQVTLSCSPISGHRSVSWYQQTPGQGLQFLFEYFSETQRNKGNFPGRFSGRQFSNSRSEMNVSTLELGDSALYLCASSSRDSTDTQYFGPGTRLTVL.

This clonotype was seen ten or more times. V gene TRBV7-9 combines with J gene TRBJ1-1, with TRBD1 identical over 7 bases. Germline V gene data show CDR1 as SEHNR and CDR2 as FQNEAQ (reference sequence). The CDR3 covers 14 residues. Trimming at V came to 7 bases and at J to 2 bases, leaving 7 bases not matched to a gene. This CDR3 is CASTGQLINTEAFF. The CDR3, as DNA: TGTGCCAGCACGGGACAGTTAATAAACACTGAAGCTTTCTTT.